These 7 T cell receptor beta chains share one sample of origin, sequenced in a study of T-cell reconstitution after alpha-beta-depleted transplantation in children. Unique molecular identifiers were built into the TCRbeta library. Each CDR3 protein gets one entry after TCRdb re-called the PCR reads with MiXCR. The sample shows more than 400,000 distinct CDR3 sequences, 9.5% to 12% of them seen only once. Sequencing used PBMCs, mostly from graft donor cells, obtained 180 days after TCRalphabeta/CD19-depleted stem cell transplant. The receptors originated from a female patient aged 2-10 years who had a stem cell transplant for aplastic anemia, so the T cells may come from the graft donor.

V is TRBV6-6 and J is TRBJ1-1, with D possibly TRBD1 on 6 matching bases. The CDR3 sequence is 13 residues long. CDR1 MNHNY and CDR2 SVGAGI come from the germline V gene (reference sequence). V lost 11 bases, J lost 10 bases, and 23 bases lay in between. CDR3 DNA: TGTGCCGGCACCGAACCTGTAACAGGGACAGCTTTCTTT. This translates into CAGTEPVTGTAFF.

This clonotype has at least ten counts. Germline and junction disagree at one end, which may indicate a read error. The CDR3 sequence: CASSLAGVGTDTQYF. CDR3 sequence (DNA): TGTGCCAGCAGCCTAGCGGGAGTAGGCACAGATACGCAGTATTTT. The chain links TRBV7-2 to TRBJ2-3; 10 bases agree with TRBD2. CDR1 is SGHTA and CDR2 is FQGNSA in the germline V gene. CDR3 length equals 15 residues. The entire variable domain, with the rest obtained from reference TRBV7-2 and TRBJ2-3, is as follows: GAGVSQSPSNKVTEKGKDVELRCDPISGHTALYWYRQSLGQGLEFLIYFQGNSAPDKSGLPSDRFSAERTGGSVSTLTIQRTQQEDSAVYLCASSLAGVGTDTQYFGPGTRLTVL.

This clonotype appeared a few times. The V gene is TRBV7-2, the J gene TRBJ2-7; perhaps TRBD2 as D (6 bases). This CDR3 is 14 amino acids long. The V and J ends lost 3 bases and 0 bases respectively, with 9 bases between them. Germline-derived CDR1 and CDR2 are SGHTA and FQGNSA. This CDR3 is CASSFGGYSYEQYF. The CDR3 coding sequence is TGTGCCAGCAGCTTTGGGGGGTACTCCTACGAGCAGTACTTC.

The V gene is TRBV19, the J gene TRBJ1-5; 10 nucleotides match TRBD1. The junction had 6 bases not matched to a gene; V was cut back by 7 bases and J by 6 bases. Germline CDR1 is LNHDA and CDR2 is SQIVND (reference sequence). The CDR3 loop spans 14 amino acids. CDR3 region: CASNDRGPSQPQHF. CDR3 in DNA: TGTGCCAGTAATGACAGGGGGCCGAGTCAGCCCCAGCATTTT.

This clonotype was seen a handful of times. As DNA, the CDR3 is TGTGCCAGCAGCTCGGCCCGGACTAGCATGTGGGAGACCCAGTACTTC. Translated, it gives CASSSARTSMWETQYF. This chain links TRBV7-2 with TRBJ2-5; the match to TRBD2 covers 8 bases. Per the germline V gene, CDR1 is SGHTA and CDR2 is FQGNSA. V lost 4 bases, J lost 5 bases, and 12 bases stayed unmatched. The CDR3 loop spans 16 amino acids.

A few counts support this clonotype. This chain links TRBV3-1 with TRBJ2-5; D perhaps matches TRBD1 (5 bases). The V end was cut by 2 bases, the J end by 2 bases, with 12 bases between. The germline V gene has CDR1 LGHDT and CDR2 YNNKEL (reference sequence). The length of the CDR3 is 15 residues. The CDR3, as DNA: TGTGCCAGCAGCCAAAGGGGCGAGTATCAAGAGACCCAGTACTTC. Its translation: CASSQRGEYQETQYF.

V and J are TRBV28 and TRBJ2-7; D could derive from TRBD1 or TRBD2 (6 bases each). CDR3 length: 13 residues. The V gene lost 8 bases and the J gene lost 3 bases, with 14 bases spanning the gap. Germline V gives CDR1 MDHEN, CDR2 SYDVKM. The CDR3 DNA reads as TGTGCCAGCCTGGGGGGCAGAAACTACGAGCAGTACTTC. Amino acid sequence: CASLGGRNYEQYF.